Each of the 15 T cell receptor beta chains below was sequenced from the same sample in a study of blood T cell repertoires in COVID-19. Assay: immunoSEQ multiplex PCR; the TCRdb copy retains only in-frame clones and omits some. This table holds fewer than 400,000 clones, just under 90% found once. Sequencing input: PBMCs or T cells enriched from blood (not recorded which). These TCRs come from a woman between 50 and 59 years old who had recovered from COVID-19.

The CDR3 DNA sequence: TGTGCCAGCAGCCGCCAGGGACTAGCGGTGTACAATGAGCAGTTCTTC. It translates to CASSRQGLAVYNEQFF. The chain joins TRBV3-1 (or the pseudogene TRBV3-2) to TRBJ2-1; 11 bases are shared with TRBD2. Losses at the gene ends were 4 bases for V and 4 bases for J; bases not matched to a gene: 6. The CDR3 is 16 amino acids. Germline V gene sequence: CDR1 LGHDT, CDR2 YNNKEL (reference sequence).

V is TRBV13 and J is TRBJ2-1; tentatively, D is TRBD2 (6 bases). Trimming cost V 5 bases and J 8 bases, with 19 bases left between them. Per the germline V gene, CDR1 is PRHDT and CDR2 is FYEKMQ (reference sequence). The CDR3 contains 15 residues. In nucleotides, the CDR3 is TGTGCCAGCAGCGCCGGAGGGGACGCGGTCTATGAGCAGTTCTTC. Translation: CASSAGGDAVYEQFF.

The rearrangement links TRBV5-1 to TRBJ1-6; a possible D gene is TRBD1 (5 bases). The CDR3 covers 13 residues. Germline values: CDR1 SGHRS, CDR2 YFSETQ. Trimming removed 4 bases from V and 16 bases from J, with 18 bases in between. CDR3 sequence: CASSPAGGALLHF. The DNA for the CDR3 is TGCGCCAGCAGCCCCGCCGGAGGGGCTTTGCTCCACTTT.

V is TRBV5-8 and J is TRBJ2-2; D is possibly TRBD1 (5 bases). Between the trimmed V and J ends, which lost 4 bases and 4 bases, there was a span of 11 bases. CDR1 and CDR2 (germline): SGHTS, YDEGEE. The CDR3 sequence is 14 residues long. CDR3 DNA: TGTGCCAGCAGCCCCAGGGTTATCACCGGGGAGCTGTTTTTT. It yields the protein CASSPRVITGELFF.

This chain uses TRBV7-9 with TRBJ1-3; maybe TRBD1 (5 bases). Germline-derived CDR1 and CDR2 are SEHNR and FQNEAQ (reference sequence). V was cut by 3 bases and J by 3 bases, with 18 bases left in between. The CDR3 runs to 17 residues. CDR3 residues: CASSFGQGIRSGNTIYF. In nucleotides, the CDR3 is TGTGCCAGCAGCTTTGGTCAGGGAATTCGAAGTGGAAACACCATATATTTT.

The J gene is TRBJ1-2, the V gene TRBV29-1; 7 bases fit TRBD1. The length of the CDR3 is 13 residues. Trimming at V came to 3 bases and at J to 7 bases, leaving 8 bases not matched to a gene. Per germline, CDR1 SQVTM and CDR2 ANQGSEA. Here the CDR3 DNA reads TGCAGCGTTGAGCGGGACAGAAGCTCTGGCTACACCTTC. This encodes CSVERDRSSGYTF. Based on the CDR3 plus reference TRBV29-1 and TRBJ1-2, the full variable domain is SAVISQKPSRDICQRGTSLTIQCQVDSQVTMMFWYRQQPGQSLTLIATANQGSEATYESGFVIDKFPISRPNLTFSTLTVSNMSPEDSSIYLCSVERDRSSGYTFGSGTRLTVV.

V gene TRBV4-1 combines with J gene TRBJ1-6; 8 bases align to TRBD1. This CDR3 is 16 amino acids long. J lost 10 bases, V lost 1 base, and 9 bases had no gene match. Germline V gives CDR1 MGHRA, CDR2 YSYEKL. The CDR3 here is CASSQVDRVLDSPLHF. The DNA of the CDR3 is TGCGCCAGCAGCCAAGTGGACAGGGTTTTAGACTCACCCCTCCACTTT.

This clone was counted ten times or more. CDR3 DNA: TGTGCCAGCAAAACCGACAGACAACAGTACGAGCAGTACTTC. Translated, it gives CASKTDRQQYEQYF. The V and J genes are TRBV2 and TRBJ2-7, with D maybe TRBD1 (5 bases). Trimming took 7 bases from V and 4 from J, leaving 17 bases between them. The CDR3 runs 14 residues. The germline V gene encodes CDR1 SNHLY and CDR2 FYNNEI.

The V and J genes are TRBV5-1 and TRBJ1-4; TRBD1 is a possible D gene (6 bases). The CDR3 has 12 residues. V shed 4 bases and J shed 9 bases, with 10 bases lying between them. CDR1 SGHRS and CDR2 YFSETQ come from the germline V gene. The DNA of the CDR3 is TGCGCCAGCAGCACAGACAGGCAAAAACTGTTTTTT. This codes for CASSTDRQKLFF.

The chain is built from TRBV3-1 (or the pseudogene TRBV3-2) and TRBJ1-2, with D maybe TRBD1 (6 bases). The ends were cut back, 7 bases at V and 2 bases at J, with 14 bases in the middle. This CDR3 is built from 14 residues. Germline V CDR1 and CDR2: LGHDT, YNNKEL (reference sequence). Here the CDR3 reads CASTRGQGNYGYTF. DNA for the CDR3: TGTGCCAGCACCCGTGGGCAGGGGAACTATGGCTACACCTTC.

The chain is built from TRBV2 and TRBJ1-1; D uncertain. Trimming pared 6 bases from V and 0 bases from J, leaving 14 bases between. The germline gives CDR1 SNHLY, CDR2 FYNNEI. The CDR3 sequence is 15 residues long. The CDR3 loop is CASRFRLAMNTEAFF. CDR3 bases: TGTGCCAGCAGATTTAGACTTGCAATGAACACTGAAGCTTTCTTT. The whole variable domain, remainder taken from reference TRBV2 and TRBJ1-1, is EPEVTQTPSHQVTQMGQEVILRCVPISNHLYFYWYRQILGQKVEFLVSFYNNEISEKSEIFDDQFSVERPDGSNFTLKIRSTKLEDSAMYFCASRFRLAMNTEAFFGQGTRLTVV.

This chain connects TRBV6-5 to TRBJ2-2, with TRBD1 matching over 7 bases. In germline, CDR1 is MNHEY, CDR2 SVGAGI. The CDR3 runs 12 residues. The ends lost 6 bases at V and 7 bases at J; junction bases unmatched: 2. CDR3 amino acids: CASSWTGGELFF. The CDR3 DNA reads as TGTGCCAGCAGCTGGACAGGCGGGGAGCTGTTTTTT.

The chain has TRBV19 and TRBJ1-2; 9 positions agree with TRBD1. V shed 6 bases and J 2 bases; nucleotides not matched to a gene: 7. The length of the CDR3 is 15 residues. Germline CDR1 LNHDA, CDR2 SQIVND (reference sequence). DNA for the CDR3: TGTGCCAGTAGCACAGGGGGCCGCGGGAACTATGGCTACACCTTC. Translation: CASSTGGRGNYGYTF.

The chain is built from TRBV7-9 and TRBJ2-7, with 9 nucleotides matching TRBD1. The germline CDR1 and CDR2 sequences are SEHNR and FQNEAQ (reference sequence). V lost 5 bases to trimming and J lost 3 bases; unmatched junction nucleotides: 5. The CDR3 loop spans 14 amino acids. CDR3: CASSLRQGDYEQYF. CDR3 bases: TGTGCCAGCAGCCTCCGACAGGGGGACTACGAGCAGTACTTC.

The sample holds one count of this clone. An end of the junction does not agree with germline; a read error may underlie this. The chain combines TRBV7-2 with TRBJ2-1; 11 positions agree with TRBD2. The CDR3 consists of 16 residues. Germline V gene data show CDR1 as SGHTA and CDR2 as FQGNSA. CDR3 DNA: TGTGCCAGCAGCATAGCGGGGGGGACCTCCTACAATGAGCAGTTCTTC. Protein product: CASSIAGGTSYNEQFF.